This TCR beta chain appears in the sequencing data of a study of Graves' ophthalmopathy and Graves' hyperthyroidism. This clonotype was seen at least ten times. Its antigen is unknown. Transcripts of RNA were the source for amplifying TCR beta CDR3 regions. HTBI primers served in a first-round RT-PCR, which a second-round multiplex PCR followed. Each CDR3 protein is one row after TCRdb ran MiXCR on the multiplex PCR reads. Among approximately 150,000 distinct CDR3 sequences listed, about two fifths were seen once. V shed 2 bases and J shed 1 base, with 8 bases lying between them. The CDR3 contains 14 residues. Germline V lookup: CDR1 MNHEY, CDR2 SVGEGT. Broader study findings: Blood repertoires reportedly contained most expanded thyroid clonotypes above 0.001 frequency. Ophthalmopathy and stable hyperthyroidism were discriminated by a 13-signature model, with over 85% sensitivity and around 77% specificity.

Ophthalmopathic donors had moderate-to-severe activity, CAS ≥3 and NOSPECS ≥4, with disease that had lasted under 3 months. Pregnant or lactating patients and those with other autoimmune diseases or uncontrolled infections were excluded. Sequenced sample: peripheral blood. The TCR sequence derives from a man aged 25-40 years with Graves' ophthalmopathy. This chain links TRBV6-2 or TRBV6-3 with TRBJ1-1; D is ambiguous. In DNA, the CDR3 is TGTGCCAGCAGTTACGGCAGCTGGAACACTGAAGCTTTCTTT. Its protein product is CASSYGSWNTEAFF.